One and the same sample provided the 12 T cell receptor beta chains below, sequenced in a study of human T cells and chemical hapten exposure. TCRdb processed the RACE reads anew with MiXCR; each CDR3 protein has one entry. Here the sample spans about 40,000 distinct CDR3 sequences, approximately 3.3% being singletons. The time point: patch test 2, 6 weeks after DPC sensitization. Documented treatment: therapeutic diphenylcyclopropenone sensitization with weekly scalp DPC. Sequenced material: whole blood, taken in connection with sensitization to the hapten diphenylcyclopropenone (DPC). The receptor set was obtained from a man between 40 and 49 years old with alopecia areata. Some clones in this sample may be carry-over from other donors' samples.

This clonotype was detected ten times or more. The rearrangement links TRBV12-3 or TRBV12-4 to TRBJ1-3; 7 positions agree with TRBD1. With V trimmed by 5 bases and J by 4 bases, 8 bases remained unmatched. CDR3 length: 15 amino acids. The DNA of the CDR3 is TGTGCCAGCAGTCCCCAGGGGGAGGTCGGAAACACCATATATTTT. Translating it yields CASSPQGEVGNTIYF.

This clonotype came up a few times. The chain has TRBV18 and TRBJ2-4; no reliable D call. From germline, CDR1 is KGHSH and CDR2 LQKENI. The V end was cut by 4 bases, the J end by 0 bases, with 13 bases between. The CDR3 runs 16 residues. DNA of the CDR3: TGTGCCAGCTCACTATCTCCAATTCTAGCCAAAAACATTCAGTACTTC. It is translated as CASSLSPILAKNIQYF.

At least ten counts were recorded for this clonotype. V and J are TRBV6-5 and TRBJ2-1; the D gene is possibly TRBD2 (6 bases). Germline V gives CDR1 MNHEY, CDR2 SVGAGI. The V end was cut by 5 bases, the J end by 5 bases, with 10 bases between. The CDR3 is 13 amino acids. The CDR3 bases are TGTGCCAGCAGTCCCTCGGGGGACAATGAGCAGTTCTTC. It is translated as CASSPSGDNEQFF.

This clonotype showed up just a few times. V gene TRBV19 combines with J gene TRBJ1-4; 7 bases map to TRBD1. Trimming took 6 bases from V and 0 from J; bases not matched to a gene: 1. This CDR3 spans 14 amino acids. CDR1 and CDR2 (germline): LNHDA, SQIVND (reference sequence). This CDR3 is CASSGQATNEKLFF. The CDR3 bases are TGTGCCAGTAGCGGACAGGCAACTAATGAAAAACTGTTTTTT.

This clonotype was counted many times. The DNA of the CDR3 is TGTGCCAGCAATCACTACAATGAGCAGTTCTTC. Its translation is CASNHYNEQFF. The chain carries TRBV6-2 or TRBV6-3 and TRBJ2-1; D unclear. V lost 7 bases, J lost 3 bases, and 4 bases lay in between. This CDR3 is built from 11 residues. Germline CDR1 and CDR2: MNHEY and SVGEGT.

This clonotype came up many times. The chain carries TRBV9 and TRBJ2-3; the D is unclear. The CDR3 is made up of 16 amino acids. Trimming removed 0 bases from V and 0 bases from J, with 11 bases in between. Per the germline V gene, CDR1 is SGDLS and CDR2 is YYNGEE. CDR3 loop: CASSVGAVPSTDTQYF. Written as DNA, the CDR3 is TGTGCCAGCAGCGTAGGGGCGGTACCTAGCACAGATACGCAGTATTTT.

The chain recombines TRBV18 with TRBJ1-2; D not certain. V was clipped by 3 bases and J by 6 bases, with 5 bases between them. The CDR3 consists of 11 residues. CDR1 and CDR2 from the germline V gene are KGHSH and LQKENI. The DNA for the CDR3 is TGTGCCAGCTCACCCGATGATGGCTACACCTTC. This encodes CASSPDDGYTF.

CDR3 sequence (DNA): TGCAGCGTTGCGGGGTCCAGGGAGACCCAGTACTTC. Protein product: CSVAGSRETQYF. The chain has TRBV29-1 and TRBJ2-5; the D gene is possibly TRBD2 (5 bases). This CDR3 contains 12 residues. Per germline, CDR1 SQVTM and CDR2 ANQGSEA. V lost 4 bases, J lost 5 bases, and 11 bases lay in between.

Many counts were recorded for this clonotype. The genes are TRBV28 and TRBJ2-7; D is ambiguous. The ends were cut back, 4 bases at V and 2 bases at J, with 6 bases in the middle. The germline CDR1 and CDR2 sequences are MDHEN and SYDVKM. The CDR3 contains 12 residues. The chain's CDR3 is CASSSTPYEQYF. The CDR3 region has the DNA TGTGCCAGCAGTTCGACGCCCTACGAGCAGTACTTC.

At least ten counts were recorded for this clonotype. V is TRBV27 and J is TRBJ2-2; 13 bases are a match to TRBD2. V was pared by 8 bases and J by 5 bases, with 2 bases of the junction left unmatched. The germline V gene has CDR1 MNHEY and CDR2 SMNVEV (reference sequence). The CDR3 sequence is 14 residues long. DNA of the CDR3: TGTGCCAGCGAACTAGCGGGAGGGACCGGGGAGCTGTTTTTT. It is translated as CASELAGGTGELFF.

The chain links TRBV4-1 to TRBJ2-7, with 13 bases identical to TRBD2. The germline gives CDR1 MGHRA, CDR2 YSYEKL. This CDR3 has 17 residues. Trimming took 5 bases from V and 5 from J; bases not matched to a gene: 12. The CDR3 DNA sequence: TGCGCCAGCAGCGGAACGGGACTAGCGGGACGGCGGGACGAGCAGTACTTC. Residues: CASSGTGLAGRRDEQYF.

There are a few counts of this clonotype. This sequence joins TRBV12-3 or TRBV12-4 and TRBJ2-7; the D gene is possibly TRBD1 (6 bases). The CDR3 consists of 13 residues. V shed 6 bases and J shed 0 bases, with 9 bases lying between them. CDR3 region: CASSKGVSYEQYF. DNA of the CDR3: TGTGCCAGCAGCAAGGGGGTCTCCTACGAGCAGTACTTC.